This T cell receptor (beta chain) was captured in a study of shared clonotypes between healthy human individuals. Study in general: Three CD4 naive, three CD4 memory, two CD8 naive and one CD8 memory plate were used per donor. Study-wide findings and caveats: Represented diversity, genetic and exposure-history alike, was limited by few donors.

About this clone: Its cognate antigen is unknown.

Sequencing was at deep level. Clones were read by immunoSEQ multiplex PCR, and TCRdb kept only the in-frame ones, dropping some. This table holds around 2,000,000 clones, approximately 94% found once. Trimming cost V 5 bases and J 0 bases, with 10 bases left between them. Germline values: CDR1 LNHDA, CDR2 SQIVND (reference sequence). This CDR3 spans 15 amino acids. Naive CD8 populations comprised CD45RO-negative cells positively selected for CCR7, excluding terminally differentiated effector memory CD45RA+ cells. The donors, all of them Caucasian adults, lived in Nashville, Tennessee. The chain links TRBV19 to TRBJ2-2, with D maybe TRBD1 (5 bases). Sequences were obtained from naive CD8+ T cells sorted from blood. This clonotype originated in a man younger than 35 in good health. CDR3 nucleotides: TGTGCCAGTAGTTGGTCAGGGTCGAACACCGGGGAGCTGTTTTTT. Protein sequence: CASSWSGSNTGELFF.